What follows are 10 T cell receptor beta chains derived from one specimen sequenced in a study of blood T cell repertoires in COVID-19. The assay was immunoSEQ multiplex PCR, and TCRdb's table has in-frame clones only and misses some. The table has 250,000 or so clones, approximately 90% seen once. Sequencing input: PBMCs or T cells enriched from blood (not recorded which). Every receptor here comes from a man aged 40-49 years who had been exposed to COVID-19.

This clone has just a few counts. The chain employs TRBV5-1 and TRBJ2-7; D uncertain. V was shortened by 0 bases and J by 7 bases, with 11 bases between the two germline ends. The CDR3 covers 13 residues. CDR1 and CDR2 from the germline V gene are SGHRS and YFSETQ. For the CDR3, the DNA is TGCGCCAGCAGCTTGGTTTCTAATCGGGAGCAGTACTTC. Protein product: CASSLVSNREQYF. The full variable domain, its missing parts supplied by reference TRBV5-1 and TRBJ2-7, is KAGVTQTPRYLIKTRGQQVTLSCSPISGHRSVSWYQQTPGQGLQFLFEYFSETQRNKGNFPGRFSGRQFSNSRSEMNVSTLELGDSALYLCASSLVSNREQYFGPGTRLTVT.

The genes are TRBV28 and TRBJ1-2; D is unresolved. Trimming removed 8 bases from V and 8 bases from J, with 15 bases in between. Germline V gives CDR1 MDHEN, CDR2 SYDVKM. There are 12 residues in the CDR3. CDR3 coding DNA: TGTGCCAGCTACGGCGGGAGTGGAGGCTACACCTTC. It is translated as CASYGGSGGYTF.

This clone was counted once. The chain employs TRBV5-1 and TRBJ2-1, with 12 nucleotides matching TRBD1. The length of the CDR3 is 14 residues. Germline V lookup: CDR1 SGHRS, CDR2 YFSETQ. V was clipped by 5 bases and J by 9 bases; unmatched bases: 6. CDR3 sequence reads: CASSWGQGAGEQFF. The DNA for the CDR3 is TGCGCCAGCAGTTGGGGACAGGGGGCCGGTGAGCAGTTCTTC.

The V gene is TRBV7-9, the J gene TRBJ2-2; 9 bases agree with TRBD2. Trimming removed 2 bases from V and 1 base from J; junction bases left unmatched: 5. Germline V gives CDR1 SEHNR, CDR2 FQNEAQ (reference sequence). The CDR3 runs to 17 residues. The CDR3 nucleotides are TGTGCCAGCAGCTTATTGGCGGGAGGGATGAACACCGGGGAGCTGTTTTTT. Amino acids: CASSLLAGGMNTGELFF.

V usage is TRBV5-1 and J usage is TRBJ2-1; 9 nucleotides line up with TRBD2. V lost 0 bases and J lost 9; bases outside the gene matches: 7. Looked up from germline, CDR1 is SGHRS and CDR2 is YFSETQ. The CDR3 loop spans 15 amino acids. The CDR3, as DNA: TGCGCCAGCAGCTTGGCAGCGGTGGGACTAGCTGAGCAGTTCTTC. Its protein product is CASSLAAVGLAEQFF.

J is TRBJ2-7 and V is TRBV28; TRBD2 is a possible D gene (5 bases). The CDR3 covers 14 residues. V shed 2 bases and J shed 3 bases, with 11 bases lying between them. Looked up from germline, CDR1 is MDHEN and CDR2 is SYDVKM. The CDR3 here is CASSLLLAGYEQYF. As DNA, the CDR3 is TGTGCCAGCAGTTTACTCCTAGCTGGCTACGAGCAGTACTTC.

The CDR3 region is CASSLTSGRGEQFF. The CDR3 DNA follows: TGTGCCAGCAGTTTGACTAGCGGCCGGGGAGAGCAGTTCTTC. The V gene is TRBV27, the J gene TRBJ2-1; TRBD2 matches at 9 bases. The CDR3 has 14 residues. V lost 3 bases, J lost 10 bases, and 7 bases stayed unmatched. Germline CDR1 and CDR2: MNHEY and SMNVEV (reference sequence).

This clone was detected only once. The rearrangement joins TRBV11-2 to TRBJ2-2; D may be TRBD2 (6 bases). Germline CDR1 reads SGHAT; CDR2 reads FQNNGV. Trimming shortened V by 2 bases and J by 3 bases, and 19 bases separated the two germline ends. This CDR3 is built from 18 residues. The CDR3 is CASSLPLPRRDHTGELFF. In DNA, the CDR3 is TGTGCCAGCAGCTTACCCCTACCAAGGAGGGACCACACCGGGGAGCTGTTTTTT.

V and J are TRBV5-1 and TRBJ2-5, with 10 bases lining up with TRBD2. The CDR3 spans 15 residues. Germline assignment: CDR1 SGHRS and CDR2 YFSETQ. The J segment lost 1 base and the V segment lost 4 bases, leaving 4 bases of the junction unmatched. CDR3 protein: CASSHSGGFQETQYF. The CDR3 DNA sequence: TGCGCCAGCAGCCATAGCGGGGGGTTCCAAGAGACCCAGTACTTC.

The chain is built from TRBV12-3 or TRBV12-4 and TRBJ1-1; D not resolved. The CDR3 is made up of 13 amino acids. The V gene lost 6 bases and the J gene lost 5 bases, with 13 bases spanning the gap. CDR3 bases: TGTGCCAGCAGCCTTAAGGGCGGGACTGAAGCTTTCTTT. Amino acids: CASSLKGGTEAFF.